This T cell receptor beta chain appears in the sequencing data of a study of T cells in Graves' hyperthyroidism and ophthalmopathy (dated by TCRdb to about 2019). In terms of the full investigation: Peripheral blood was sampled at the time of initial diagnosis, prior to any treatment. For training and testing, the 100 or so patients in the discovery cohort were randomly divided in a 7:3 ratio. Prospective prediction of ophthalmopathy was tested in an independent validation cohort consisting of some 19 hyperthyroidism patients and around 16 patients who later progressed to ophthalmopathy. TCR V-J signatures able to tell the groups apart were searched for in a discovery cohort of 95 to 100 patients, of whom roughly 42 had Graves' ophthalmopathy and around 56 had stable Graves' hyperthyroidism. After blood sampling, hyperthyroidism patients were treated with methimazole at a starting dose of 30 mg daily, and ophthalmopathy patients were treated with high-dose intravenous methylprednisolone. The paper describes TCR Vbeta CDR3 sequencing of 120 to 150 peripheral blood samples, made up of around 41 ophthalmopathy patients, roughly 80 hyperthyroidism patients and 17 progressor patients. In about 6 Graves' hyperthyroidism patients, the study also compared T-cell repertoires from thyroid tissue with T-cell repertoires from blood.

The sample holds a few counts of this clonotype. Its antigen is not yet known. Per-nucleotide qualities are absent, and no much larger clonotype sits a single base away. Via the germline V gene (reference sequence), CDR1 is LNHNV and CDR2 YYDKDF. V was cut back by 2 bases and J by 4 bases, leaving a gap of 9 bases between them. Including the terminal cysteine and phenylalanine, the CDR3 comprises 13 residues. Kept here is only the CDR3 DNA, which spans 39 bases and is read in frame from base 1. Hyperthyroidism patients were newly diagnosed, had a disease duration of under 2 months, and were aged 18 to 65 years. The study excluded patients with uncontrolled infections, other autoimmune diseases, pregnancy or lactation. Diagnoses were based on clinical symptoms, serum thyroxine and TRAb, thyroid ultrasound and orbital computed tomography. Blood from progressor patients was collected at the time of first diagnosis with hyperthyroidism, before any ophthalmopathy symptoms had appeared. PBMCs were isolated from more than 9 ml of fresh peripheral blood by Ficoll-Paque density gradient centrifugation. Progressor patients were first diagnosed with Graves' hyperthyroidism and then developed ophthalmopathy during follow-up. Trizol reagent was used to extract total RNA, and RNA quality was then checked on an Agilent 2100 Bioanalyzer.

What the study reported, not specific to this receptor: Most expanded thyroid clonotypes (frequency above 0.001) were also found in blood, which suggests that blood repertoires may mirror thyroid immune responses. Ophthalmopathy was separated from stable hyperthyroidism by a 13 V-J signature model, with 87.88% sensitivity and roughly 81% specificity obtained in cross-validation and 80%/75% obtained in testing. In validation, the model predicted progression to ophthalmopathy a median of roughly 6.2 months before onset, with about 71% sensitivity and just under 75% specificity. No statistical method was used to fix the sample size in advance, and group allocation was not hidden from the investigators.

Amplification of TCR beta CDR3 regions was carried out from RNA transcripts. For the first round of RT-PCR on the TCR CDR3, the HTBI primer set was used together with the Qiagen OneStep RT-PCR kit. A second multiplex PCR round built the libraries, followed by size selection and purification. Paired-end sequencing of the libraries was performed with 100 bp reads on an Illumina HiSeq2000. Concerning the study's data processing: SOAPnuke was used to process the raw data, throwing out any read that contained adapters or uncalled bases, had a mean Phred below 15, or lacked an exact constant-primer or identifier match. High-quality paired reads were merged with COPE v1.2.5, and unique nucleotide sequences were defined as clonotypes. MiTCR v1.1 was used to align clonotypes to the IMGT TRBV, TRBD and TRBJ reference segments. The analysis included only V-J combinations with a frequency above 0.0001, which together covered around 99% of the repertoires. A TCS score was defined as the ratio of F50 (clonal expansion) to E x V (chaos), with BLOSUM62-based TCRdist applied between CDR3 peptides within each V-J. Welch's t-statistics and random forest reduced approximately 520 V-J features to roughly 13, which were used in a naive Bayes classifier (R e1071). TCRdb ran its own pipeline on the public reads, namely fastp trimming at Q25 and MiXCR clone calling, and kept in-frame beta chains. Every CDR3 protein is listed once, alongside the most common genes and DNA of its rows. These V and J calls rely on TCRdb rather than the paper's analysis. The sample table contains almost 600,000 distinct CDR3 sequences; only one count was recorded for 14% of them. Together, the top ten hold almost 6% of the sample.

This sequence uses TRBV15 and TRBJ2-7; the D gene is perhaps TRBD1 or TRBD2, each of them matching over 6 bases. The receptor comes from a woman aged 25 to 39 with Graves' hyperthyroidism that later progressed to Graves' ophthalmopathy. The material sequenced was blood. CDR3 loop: CATSRQGRYEQYF. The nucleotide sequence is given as TGTGCCACCAGCAGACAGGGGAGGTACGAGCAGTACTTC. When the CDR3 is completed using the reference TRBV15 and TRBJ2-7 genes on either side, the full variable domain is DAMVIQNPRYQVTQFGKPVTLSCSQTLNHNVMYWYQQKSSQAPKLLFHYYDKDFNNEADTPDNFQSRRPNTSFCFLDIRSPGLGDTAMYLCATSRQGRYEQYFGPGTRLTVT.